The 29 T cell receptor beta chains presented below share a single source sample, sequenced in a study of siplizumab effects on memory and regulatory T cells. Generated by immunoSEQ multiplex PCR, the TCRdb table keeps only in-frame clones and is missing some. The top ten hold roughly 2.6% of the sample, which has some 100,000 clones, 80% to 95% seen once. Sequenced material: CD4+ T cells sorted from blood. All receptors come from a human donor in good health. Some clones in this sample may be carry-over from other donors' samples.

This rearrangement joins TRBV6-5 to TRBJ2-5; D ambiguous. The germline gives CDR1 MNHEY, CDR2 SVGAGI. Trimming stripped 4 bases from V and 1 base from J, with 16 bases between. The CDR3 spans 16 residues. The CDR3 DNA is TGTGCCAGCAGTTCCCCCCAACGGGCAGCCCAAGAGACCCAGTACTTC. Translating it yields CASSSPQRAAQETQYF.

The chain recombines TRBV6-5 with TRBJ2-3; 10 nucleotides match TRBD1. The CDR3 totals 14 residues. Germline V CDR1 and CDR2: MNHEY, SVGAGI. V was clipped by 6 bases and J by 5 bases; unmatched bases: 5. CDR3 in amino acids: CASRRQGAGDTQYF. CDR3 nucleotides: TGTGCCAGCAGGAGACAGGGGGCGGGAGATACGCAGTATTTT.

V is TRBV6-1 and J is TRBJ1-2, with D uncertain. CDR1 is MNHNS and CDR2 is SASEGT in the germline V gene. Trimming removed 3 bases at V and 8 bases at J, with 10 bases between. This CDR3 has 12 amino acids. As DNA, the CDR3 is TGTGCCAGCAGTGACGGCCCTAAGGGCTACACCTTC. Its protein is CASSDGPKGYTF.

J is TRBJ2-3 and V is TRBV6-6, with D unresolved. The CDR3 length is 12 residues. V lost 7 bases to trimming and J lost 0 bases, with 5 bases between them. Germline V gives CDR1 MNHNY, CDR2 SVGAGI (reference sequence). The CDR3 DNA reads TGTGCCAGCATTTCTAGCACAGATACGCAGTATTTT. Residues: CASISSTDTQYF.

This chain uses TRBV11-2 with TRBJ2-7, with D possibly TRBD2 on 5 matching bases. The CDR3 runs to 14 residues. Germline CDR1 is SGHAT and CDR2 is FQNNGV. Trimming pared 6 bases from V and 5 bases from J, leaving 17 bases between. CDR3 nucleotide sequence: TGTGCCAGCAGTTATATCGGGGTTCGGGACGAGCAGTACTTC. This codes for CASSYIGVRDEQYF. The variable domain in full, completed from reference TRBV11-2 and TRBJ2-7, reads EAGVAQSPRYKIIEKRQSVAFWCNPISGHATLYWYQQILGQGPKLLIQFQNNGVVDDSQLPKDRFSAERLKGVDSTLKIQPAKLEDSAVYLCASSYIGVRDEQYFGPGTRLTVT.

The chain combines TRBV19 with TRBJ2-7; D perhaps matches TRBD1 (6 bases). Trimming pared 7 bases from V and 4 bases from J, leaving 17 bases between. The germline CDR1 and CDR2 sequences are LNHDA and SQIVND (reference sequence). CDR3 length: 14 amino acids. This chain's CDR3 is CASNRAQGEYEQYF. Here the CDR3 DNA reads TGTGCCAGTAACAGGGCACAGGGTGAGTACGAGCAGTACTTC.

The CDR3 loop reads CASSPPRGGSYEQYF. CDR3 in DNA: TGTGCCAGCTCACCACCCAGGGGGGGTTCCTACGAGCAGTACTTC. The V gene is TRBV18, the J gene TRBJ2-7, with D tentatively TRBD1 or TRBD2 (7 bases each). The germline gives CDR1 KGHSH, CDR2 LQKENI. With 0 bases removed from V and 1 base from J, the gap between germline ends came to 10 bases. CDR3 length equals 15 residues.

The rearrangement uses TRBV2 and TRBJ2-7; 7 positions agree with TRBD1. V was clipped by 9 bases and J by 0 bases; unmatched bases: 5. This CDR3 comprises 13 residues. CDR1 is SNHLY, CDR2 FYNNEI, per germline. The CDR3 loop is CARRRTGSYEQYF. CDR3 sequence (DNA): TGTGCCAGACGTCGGACAGGCTCCTACGAGCAGTACTTC.

This clone showed up just once. The chain has TRBV5-8 and TRBJ2-7, with D maybe TRBD1 (6 bases). From germline, CDR1 is SGHTS and CDR2 YDEGEE. Trimming pared 2 bases from V and 1 base from J, leaving 13 bases between. This CDR3 comprises 15 residues. The CDR3 spells CASSLPQGKSYEQYF. CDR3 coding DNA: TGTGCCAGCAGCTTACCCCAGGGGAAGTCCTACGAGCAGTACTTC.

Only one count was recorded for this clone. The CDR3 loop is CASSVASGSYPGELFF. The CDR3 nucleotides are TGTGCCAGCAGCGTAGCTAGCGGGAGCTACCCCGGGGAGCTGTTTTTT. The gene calls are TRBV9 and TRBJ2-2, with 10 bases aligning to TRBD2. Losses at the gene ends were 0 bases for V and 6 bases for J; bases not matched to a gene: 5. CDR3 length equals 16 residues. From germline, CDR1 is SGDLS and CDR2 YYNGEE.

This chain connects TRBV30 to TRBJ1-1, with D possibly TRBD1 on 5 matching bases. V was shortened by 5 bases and J by 2 bases, with 15 bases between the two germline ends. The CDR3 loop spans 14 amino acids. From germline, CDR1 is GTSNPN and CDR2 SVGIG (reference sequence). The CDR3 sequence is CAWAGGRGNTEAFF. CDR3 nucleotide sequence: TGTGCCTGGGCGGGGGGAAGAGGTAACACTGAAGCTTTCTTT.

The V call is TRBV15, the J call TRBJ2-2, with no clear D. Per germline, CDR1 LNHNV and CDR2 YYDKDF (reference sequence). The CDR3 consists of 14 residues. With 0 bases removed from V and 4 bases from J, the gap between germline ends came to 6 bases. CDR3 DNA sequence: TGTGCCACCAGCAGAGATCGAAGCACCGGGGAGCTGTTTTTT. Amino acid sequence: CATSRDRSTGELFF. The entire variable domain, with the rest obtained from reference TRBV15 and TRBJ2-2, is as follows: DAMVIQNPRYQVTQFGKPVTLSCSQTLNHNVMYWYQQKSSQAPKLLFHYYDKDFNNEADTPDNFQSRRPNTSFCFLDIRSPGLGDTAMYLCATSRDRSTGELFFGEGSRLTVL.

The gene calls are TRBV19 and TRBJ2-5; D remains ambiguous. Trimming cost V 3 bases and J 3 bases, with 8 bases left between them. From germline, CDR1 is LNHDA and CDR2 SQIVND (reference sequence). The CDR3 has 13 amino acids. The CDR3 reads CASSIKGKETQYF. The CDR3 bases are TGTGCCAGTAGTATTAAAGGGAAAGAGACCCAGTACTTC.

The CDR3 DNA follows: TGTGCCAGCAGATCCTATGTAGATACGCAGTATTTT. It encodes CASRSYVDTQYF. V usage is TRBV28 and J usage is TRBJ2-3; D is undetermined. Germline CDR1 reads MDHEN; CDR2 reads SYDVKM. Deletions cut 6 bases from V and 5 bases from J, with 9 bases between. The CDR3 is made up of 12 amino acids.

This clone came up once. V gene TRBV11-3 combines with J gene TRBJ2-3; TRBD1 aligns across 10 bases. The CDR3 sequence is 15 residues long. Looked up from germline, CDR1 is SGHNT and CDR2 is YENEEA. The trim removed 3 bases at V and 4 bases at J, leaving 4 bases unmatched. The CDR3 DNA follows: TGTGCCAGCAGCTTTACCGGGACAGGGGCAGATACGCAGTATTTT. Its translation: CASSFTGTGADTQYF.

CDR3 amino acids: CASSSQRGQGATDTQYF. In nucleotides, the CDR3 is TGTGCCAGCAGCTCCCAGAGGGGACAGGGGGCCACAGATACGCAGTATTTT. The rearrangement joins TRBV7-9 to TRBJ2-3, with 12 bases identical to TRBD1. The CDR3 runs 17 residues. V lost 4 bases to trimming and J lost 2 bases; unmatched junction nucleotides: 7. CDR1 SEHNR and CDR2 FQNEAQ come from the germline V gene (reference sequence).

The chain carries TRBV4-1 and TRBJ2-7; 9 bases map to TRBD1. The CDR3 totals 14 residues. The J segment lost 6 bases and the V segment lost 1 base, leaving 4 bases of the junction unmatched. The germline V gene encodes CDR1 MGHRA and CDR2 YSYEKL. CDR3: CASSQGDRAPEQYF. The CDR3 bases are TGCGCCAGCAGCCAAGGGGACAGGGCGCCCGAGCAGTACTTC.

The V and J genes are TRBV29-1 and TRBJ2-1; the match to TRBD1 covers 8 bases. Germline-derived CDR1 and CDR2 are SQVTM and ANQGSEA. The CDR3 totals 13 residues. The V segment lost 7 bases and the J segment 8 bases; nucleotides outside the gene matches: 10. The CDR3 protein is CSAGEQGVDEQFF. In DNA form, the CDR3 reads TGCAGCGCGGGGGAACAGGGGGTCGATGAGCAGTTCTTC.

Turning to this clone: Germline is not matched at one junction end, which may reflect a read error. The rearrangement uses TRBV20-1 and TRBJ1-2; 9 nucleotides line up with TRBD1. The CDR3 contains 11 residues. From germline, CDR1 is DFQATT and CDR2 SNEGSKA (reference sequence). The CDR3: CSASTGTGTRF. CDR3 coding DNA: TGCAGTGCTTCAACTGGGACAGGGACTCGCTTC.

This chain uses TRBV5-4 with TRBJ2-6; 7 bases line up with TRBD1. CDR1 and CDR2 (germline): SGHNT, YYREEE (reference sequence). This CDR3 is built from 17 residues. The J segment lost 0 bases and the V segment lost 0 bases, leaving 3 bases of the junction unmatched. For the CDR3, the DNA is TGTGCCAGCAGCTTGGGGGGGACAGCCTCTGGGGCCAACGTCCTGACTTTC. This sequence encodes CASSLGGTASGANVLTF.

The gene calls are TRBV27 and TRBJ1-5; no clear D gene. Looked up from germline, CDR1 is MNHEY and CDR2 is SMNVEV (reference sequence). CDR3 size: 15 residues. Trimming took 7 bases from V and 1 from J, leaving 14 bases between them. CDR3 nucleotides: TGTGCCAGCAACCCTAAAGGTAACAGCAATCAGCCCCAGCATTTT. Translated, it gives CASNPKGNSNQPQHF.

The V and J genes are TRBV30 and TRBJ2-3; D may be TRBD2 (6 bases). Trimming removed 7 bases at V and 2 bases at J, with 19 bases between. This CDR3 is built from 15 residues. Germline CDR1 and CDR2: GTSNPN and SVGIG (reference sequence). CDR3 DNA: TGTGCCTATAGCGTTAACCTAGCGTCCACAGATACGCAGTATTTT. Its protein is CAYSVNLASTDTQYF.

The count of this clone is one. V and J are TRBV5-3 and TRBJ1-1; TRBD1 aligns across 7 bases. TRBV5-3 is an ORF for which the function is uncertain. V shed 3 bases and J 3 bases; nucleotides not matched to a gene: 17. The CDR3 sequence is 18 residues long. Written as DNA, the CDR3 is TGTGCCAGAAGCTCAGAGACAGGGAAGACGGACCCGGACACTGAAGCTTTCTTT. Encoded protein: CARSSETGKTDPDTEAFF.

The chain employs TRBV7-9 and TRBJ1-1; D is unclear. This CDR3 spans 14 amino acids. Between the trimmed V and J ends, which lost 1 base and 3 bases, there was a span of 9 bases. CDR1 is SEHNR and CDR2 is FQNEAQ in the germline V gene (reference sequence). The CDR3 sequence is CASSLGAGDTEAFF. The DNA for the CDR3 is TGTGCCAGCAGCTTAGGGGCTGGGGACACTGAAGCTTTCTTT. Using reference TRBV7-9 and TRBJ1-1 for the parts outside the CDR3, the full variable domain is DTGVSQNPRHKITKRGQNVTFRCDPISEHNRLYWYRQTLGQGPEFLTYFQNEAQLEKSRLLSDRFSAERPKGSFSTLEIQRTEQGDSAMYLCASSLGAGDTEAFFGQGTRLTVV.

V and J are TRBV11-3 and TRBJ2-1; 9 bases match TRBD2. The V segment lost 1 base and the J segment 7 bases; nucleotides outside the gene matches: 8. The CDR3 spans 16 residues. Germline V lookup: CDR1 SGHNT, CDR2 YENEEA. The CDR3 sequence is CASSLVGLAGSNEQFF. The CDR3 bases are TGTGCCAGCAGCTTAGTGGGGCTAGCGGGAAGTAATGAGCAGTTCTTC. Full variable domain (rest looked up from reference TRBV11-3 and TRBJ2-1): EAGVVQSPRYKIIEKKQPVAFWCNPISGHNTLYWYLQNLGQGPELLIRYENEEAVDDSQLPKDRFSAERLKGVDSTLKIQPAELGDSAVYLCASSLVGLAGSNEQFFGPGTRLTVL.

J is TRBJ2-7 and V is TRBV2; the match to TRBD1 covers 11 bases. With 5 bases clipped from V and 1 base from J, the junction kept 16 bases outside the gene matches. The CDR3 has 19 residues. Germline V gene data show CDR1 as SNHLY and CDR2 as FYNNEI. CDR3 sequence: CASSTPAGTGGLKSYEQYF. The CDR3 DNA reads TGTGCCAGCAGTACCCCCGCCGGGACAGGGGGTCTTAAGTCCTACGAGCAGTACTTC.

This chain links TRBV2 with TRBJ2-1; TRBD1 matches at 7 bases. Looked up from germline, CDR1 is SNHLY and CDR2 is FYNNEI. With 6 bases clipped from V and 4 bases from J, the junction kept 9 bases outside the gene matches. The CDR3 length is 15 residues. The CDR3: CASSRQGVDYNEQFF. For the CDR3, the DNA is TGTGCCAGCAGCCGACAGGGAGTTGATTACAATGAGCAGTTCTTC. Supplemented by reference TRBV2 and TRBJ2-1, the full variable domain reads EPEVTQTPSHQVTQMGQEVILRCVPISNHLYFYWYRQILGQKVEFLVSFYNNEISEKSEIFDDQFSVERPDGSNFTLKIRSTKLEDSAMYFCASSRQGVDYNEQFFGPGTRLTVL.

The V and J genes are TRBV5-1 and TRBJ2-3; 9 bases are a match to TRBD2. Germline trimming cut 5 bases from V and 3 bases from J; bases unmatched to any gene: 7. The CDR3 spans 15 residues. CDR1 is SGHRS, CDR2 YFSETQ, per germline. CDR3 in amino acids: CASRPIAGATDTQYF. CDR3 nucleotides: TGCGCCAGCAGGCCTATAGCGGGAGCGACAGATACGCAGTATTTT. The full variable domain, its missing parts supplied by reference TRBV5-1 and TRBJ2-3, is KAGVTQTPRYLIKTRGQQVTLSCSPISGHRSVSWYQQTPGQGLQFLFEYFSETQRNKGNFPGRFSGRQFSNSRSEMNVSTLELGDSALYLCASRPIAGATDTQYFGPGTRLTVL.

The chain combines TRBV11-3 with TRBJ2-1, with a tentative D call TRBD1 (6 bases). This CDR3 is built from 12 residues. Trimming cost V 5 bases and J 7 bases, with 9 bases left between them. The germline CDR1 and CDR2 sequences are SGHNT and YENEEA. CDR3 in amino acids: CASSPDRNEQFF. The CDR3 coding sequence is TGTGCCAGCAGCCCCGACAGGAATGAGCAGTTCTTC. The full variable domain, in which reference TRBV11-3 and TRBJ2-1 provide the parts outside the CDR3, is EAGVVQSPRYKIIEKKQPVAFWCNPISGHNTLYWYLQNLGQGPELLIRYENEEAVDDSQLPKDRFSAERLKGVDSTLKIQPAELGDSAVYLCASSPDRNEQFFGPGTRLTVL.